This entry lists 3 T cell receptor beta chains sequenced from one sample in a study of shared clonotypes between healthy human individuals. Produced via immunoSEQ multiplex PCR; TCRdb's table is partial and in-frame only. The table lists some 2.1 million clones, about 95% of them singletons. Positive CCR7 selection of CD45RO-negative cells yielded the naive CD8 cells, and terminally differentiated effector memory CD45RA+ cells were excluded. The sequencing input was naive CD8+ T cells sorted from blood. The receptors shown here come from a man between 18 and 29 years old in good health.

The chain employs TRBV10-3 and TRBJ2-7, with D unresolved. The length of the CDR3 is 13 residues. The ends were cut back, 10 bases at V and 1 base at J, with 14 bases in the middle. CDR1 is ENHRY, CDR2 SYGVKD, per germline. The CDR3 bases are TGTGCCACCCAAGATCTGGATTCCTACGAGCAGTACTTC. Encoded protein: CATQDLDSYEQYF.

The chain is built from TRBV7-2 and TRBJ1-1; D is uncertain. Trimming shortened V by 1 base and J by 11 bases, and 14 bases separated the two germline ends. The germline V gene has CDR1 SGHTA and CDR2 FQGNSA. The CDR3 has 13 residues. The CDR3 DNA is TGTGCCAGCAGCTTAGGGTTCCGTTTGCAGGCTTTCTTT. Its protein product is CASSLGFRLQAFF. Drawing the rest from reference TRBV7-2 and TRBJ1-1, the complete variable domain is GAGVSQSPSNKVTEKGKDVELRCDPISGHTALYWYRQSLGQGLEFLIYFQGNSAPDKSGLPSDRFSAERTGGSVSTLTIQRTQQEDSAVYLCASSLGFRLQAFFGQGTRLTVV.

The genes are TRBV19 and TRBJ2-5; 8 bases align to TRBD2. V dropped 5 bases and J dropped 5; count of bases not matched to a gene: 7. The CDR3 spans 14 residues. Germline values: CDR1 LNHDA, CDR2 SQIVND (reference sequence). CDR3 sequence: CASSSPGGGETQYF. The CDR3 DNA is TGTGCCAGTAGTTCCCCGGGGGGGGGTGAGACCCAGTACTTC.